These 32 T cell receptor beta chains share one sample of origin, sequenced in a study of cytomegalovirus exposure and HLA in healthy donors. The PCR was carried out with 60 Vbeta primers and 13 Jbeta primers. The method was immunoSEQ multiplex PCR; TCRdb's version includes in-frame clones alone and lacks a portion of them. This table has over 150,000 clones, just under 75% appearing once. Sequencing was done on a sample of PBMCs. The source of these receptors is a man in his thirties or forties in good health and CMV-seropositive.

The chain combines TRBV18 with TRBJ2-1; D is ambiguous. CDR1 is KGHSH and CDR2 is LQKENI in the germline V gene. The V end lost 2 bases, the J end lost 5 bases, and 10 bases lay between the germline ends. The CDR3 runs 14 residues. CDR3 nucleotide sequence: TGTGCCAGCTCACCAGCCTCCGAGGACAATGAGCAGTTCTTC. Protein: CASSPASEDNEQFF.

This chain joins TRBV6-5 and TRBJ2-5; maybe TRBD1 (6 bases). Trimming pared 8 bases from V and 2 bases from J, leaving 18 bases between. Germline assignment: CDR1 MNHEY and CDR2 SVGAGI. There are 15 residues in the CDR3. Here the CDR3 reads CASSLGALPQETQYF. The CDR3 DNA reads TGTGCCAGCTCCCTGGGGGCGTTACCTCAAGAGACCCAGTACTTC.

The chain couples TRBV7-9 to TRBJ1-1; TRBD1 might be the D (6 bases). The germline V gene encodes CDR1 SEHNR and CDR2 FQNEAQ (reference sequence). Trimming pared 8 bases from V and 3 bases from J, leaving 10 bases between. The CDR3 consists of 12 residues. The chain's CDR3 is CASGRTDTEAFF. In DNA form, the CDR3 reads TGTGCCAGCGGAAGGACAGACACTGAAGCTTTCTTT. The whole variable domain, remainder taken from reference TRBV7-9 and TRBJ1-1, is DTGVSQNPRHKITKRGQNVTFRCDPISEHNRLYWYRQTLGQGPEFLTYFQNEAQLEKSRLLSDRFSAERPKGSFSTLEIQRTEQGDSAMYLCASGRTDTEAFFGQGTRLTVV.

The J gene is TRBJ2-7, the V gene TRBV4-2; 9 positions match TRBD2. J gave up 2 bases and V 1 base, and 6 bases lay outside the gene matches. This CDR3 spans 16 amino acids. The V gene's germline CDR1 is LGHNA and CDR2 YNFKEQ. CDR3 nucleotide sequence: TGTGCCAGCAGCCAAGGCATGCTAGCGGGGACCTACGAGCAGTACTTC. Protein sequence: CASSQGMLAGTYEQYF.

The V call is TRBV6-6, the J call TRBJ2-1; tentative D call: TRBD1 (6 bases). The CDR3 totals 16 residues. Germline CDR1 is MNHNY and CDR2 is SVGAGI (reference sequence). Between the trimmed V and J ends, which lost 0 bases and 3 bases, there was a span of 12 bases. The CDR3 sequence is CASSYSKGGRYNEQFF. The CDR3, as DNA: TGTGCCAGCAGTTACTCGAAAGGGGGTCGCTACAATGAGCAGTTCTTC.

The table lists this clone with a few counts. This chain links TRBV9 with TRBJ1-3, with TRBD1 matching 7 bases. V lost 4 bases to trimming and J lost 3 bases; unmatched junction nucleotides: 7. This CDR3 has 15 amino acids. From germline, CDR1 is SGDLS and CDR2 YYNGEE. The CDR3 region is CASSTQQGSGNTIYF. Here the CDR3 DNA reads TGTGCCAGCAGCACCCAACAGGGGAGTGGAAACACCATATATTTT. The full variable domain, its missing parts supplied by reference TRBV9 and TRBJ1-3, is DSGVTQTPKHLITATGQRVTLRCSPRSGDLSVYWYQQSLDQGLQFLIQYYNGEERAKGNILERFSAQQFPDLHSELNLSSLELGDSALYFCASSTQQGSGNTIYFGEGSWLTVV.

The chain links TRBV28 to TRBJ2-5, with D unresolved. V gave up 3 bases and J gave up 1 base, with 9 bases separating them. Germline CDR1 MDHEN, CDR2 SYDVKM. The CDR3 has 14 amino acids. The CDR3 nucleotides are TGTGCCAGCAGTTTCTCCGTCCTCCAAGAGACCCAGTACTTC. Residues: CASSFSVLQETQYF.

The V call is TRBV28, the J call TRBJ1-2, with D possibly matching TRBD1 (5 bases). The CDR3 loop spans 16 amino acids. Germline CDR1 and CDR2: MDHEN and SYDVKM. Deletions cut 8 bases from V and 3 bases from J, with 22 bases between. The CDR3: CASLPPPSRVHYGYTF. CDR3 bases: TGTGCCAGCCTCCCCCCTCCGAGCAGGGTGCACTATGGCTACACCTTC.

A word on this clone: The same CDR3 also results from other DNA sequences found in this sample. The rearrangement links TRBV5-4 to TRBJ2-7, with D perhaps TRBD2 (5 bases). Between the trimmed V and J ends, which lost 5 bases and 2 bases, there was a span of 14 bases. The CDR3 totals 14 residues. CDR1 is SGHNT and CDR2 is YYREEE in the germline V gene (reference sequence). In DNA form, the CDR3 reads TGTGCCAGCAGTCCCGGCGAGCGGACCTACGAGCAGTACTTC. Protein product: CASSPGERTYEQYF.

V is TRBV5-1 and J is TRBJ1-2, with D possibly matching TRBD1 (6 bases). CDR3 length: 15 residues. CDR1 and CDR2 (germline): SGHRS, YFSETQ. Between the trimmed V and J ends, which lost 3 bases and 10 bases, there was a span of 22 bases. CDR3 coding DNA: TGCGCCAGCAGCTCAACGGGGGGCGAGGGGAAGGACTACACCTTC. Amino acids: CASSSTGGEGKDYTF.

This clone was observed a single time. The rearrangement uses TRBV9 and TRBJ2-1, with D unresolved. The germline V gene has CDR1 SGDLS and CDR2 YYNGEE. The CDR3 contains 14 residues. Trimming removed 3 bases from V and 8 bases from J, with 15 bases in between. CDR3 in amino acids: CASSAPYFVHEQFF. The CDR3, as DNA: TGTGCCAGCAGCGCACCCTACTTCGTCCATGAGCAGTTCTTC.

This chain uses TRBV9 with TRBJ1-1; the D is unclear. V was trimmed by 4 bases and J by 0 bases, leaving 10 bases between them. The CDR3 covers 14 residues. Germline loops: CDR1 SGDLS, CDR2 YYNGEE. The CDR3 region is CASSPRTMNTEAFF. The CDR3 DNA reads as TGTGCCAGCAGCCCGAGAACCATGAACACTGAAGCTTTCTTT. Full variable domain (rest looked up from reference TRBV9 and TRBJ1-1): DSGVTQTPKHLITATGQRVTLRCSPRSGDLSVYWYQQSLDQGLQFLIQYYNGEERAKGNILERFSAQQFPDLHSELNLSSLELGDSALYFCASSPRTMNTEAFFGQGTRLTVV.

The chain couples TRBV6-5 to TRBJ2-1; TRBD2 matches 12 bases. This CDR3 is 16 amino acids long. V shed 0 bases and J 8 bases; nucleotides not matched to a gene: 5. Looked up from germline, CDR1 is MNHEY and CDR2 is SVGAGI. CDR3 DNA sequence: TGTGCCAGCAGTTACTCGTGGGCTAGCGGGGGGGATGAGCAGTTCTTC. Its protein is CASSYSWASGGDEQFF.

J is TRBJ2-7 and V is TRBV7-9, with 7 bases lining up with TRBD2. The CDR3 is made up of 15 amino acids. Germline values: CDR1 SEHNR, CDR2 FQNEAQ (reference sequence). Trimming took 0 bases from V and 6 from J; bases not matched to a gene: 8. The DNA for the CDR3 is TGTGCCAGCAGCTTAGCGCTTGTTGGGAGGGTCGAGCAGTACTTC. It codes for CASSLALVGRVEQYF.

This clone has just one count. The chain uses TRBV6-9 and TRBJ2-3; 13 nucleotides line up with TRBD2. CDR1 and CDR2 (germline): MNHGY, SVAAGI. Germline trimming cut 1 base from V and 4 bases from J; bases unmatched to any gene: 8. This CDR3 has 18 residues. CDR3 nucleotides: TGTGCCAGCAGTTATTACGGGACTAGCGGGGAAGTGGCAGATACGCAGTATTTT. As protein: CASSYYGTSGEVADTQYF.

The V gene is TRBV10-3, the J gene TRBJ2-3, with TRBD2 as a possible D gene (5 bases). The CDR3 covers 14 residues. Germline loops: CDR1 ENHRY, CDR2 SYGVKD. Trimming removed 3 bases at V and 2 bases at J, with 9 bases between. The DNA of the CDR3 is TGTGCCATCAGTGAAGTGGGAGTCACAGATACGCAGTATTTT. Translated, it gives CAISEVGVTDTQYF.

This clone occurred once. The chain has TRBV4-3 and TRBJ2-1, with TRBD2 matching over 8 bases. The CDR3 consists of 15 residues. V dropped 3 bases and J dropped 5; count of bases not matched to a gene: 6. Germline V gene data show CDR1 as LGHNA and CDR2 as YSLEER. The CDR3 here is CASSHGLAWNNEQFF. In nucleotides, the CDR3 is TGCGCCAGCAGCCACGGACTAGCATGGAACAATGAGCAGTTCTTC.

The chain links TRBV9 to TRBJ2-1, with 12 bases fitting TRBD2. The CDR3 sequence is 20 residues long. CDR1 SGDLS and CDR2 YYNGEE come from the germline V gene. V dropped 4 bases and J dropped 0; count of bases not matched to a gene: 14. CDR3 DNA sequence: TGTGCCAGCAGCCTAAGACTAGCGGGGGTTAAAAAAGGCTCCTACAATGAGCAGTTCTTC. The encoded protein is CASSLRLAGVKKGSYNEQFF.

The genes are TRBV6-6 and TRBJ1-1, with 11 bases fitting TRBD1. The V gene's germline CDR1 is MNHNY and CDR2 SVGAGI (reference sequence). V lost 4 bases to trimming and J lost 6 bases; unmatched junction nucleotides: 7. CDR3 length equals 15 residues. The CDR3 coding sequence is TGTGCCAGCAGTTCCCCCGGACAGGGGGCCCCTGAAGCTTTCTTT. Amino acids: CASSSPGQGAPEAFF.

The chain combines TRBV2 with TRBJ2-7; 7 bases agree with TRBD2. CDR3 length: 13 amino acids. V was pared by 6 bases and J by 6 bases, with 8 bases of the junction left unmatched. Germline CDR1 is SNHLY and CDR2 is FYNNEI. CDR3 sequence (DNA): TGTGCCAGCAGCGGGAGGATTGACTCCGAGCAGTACTTC. Residues: CASSGRIDSEQYF.

The gene calls are TRBV4-2 and TRBJ2-1; a weak D match, TRBD2 (5 bases). CDR1 and CDR2 from the germline V gene are LGHNA and YNFKEQ. Trimming removed 0 bases from V and 9 bases from J, with 15 bases in between. This CDR3 has 15 residues. The CDR3 region is CASSQDLSYRGEQFF. The DNA of the CDR3 is TGTGCCAGCAGCCAAGATCTGAGTTACCGGGGTGAGCAGTTCTTC.

The CDR3 nucleotides read TGTGCCACCTCCTCCCAAGGGAGAGAGACCCAGTACTTC. It codes for CATSSQGRETQYF. The J gene is TRBJ2-5, the V gene TRBV2; tentative D call: TRBD2 (5 bases). Germline assignment: CDR1 SNHLY and CDR2 FYNNEI. V gave up 10 bases and J gave up 4 bases, with 16 bases separating them. The CDR3 is 13 residues long.

This clone was seen only once. The genes are TRBV5-4 and TRBJ1-1, with D maybe TRBD1 (6 bases). Per germline, CDR1 SGHNT and CDR2 YYREEE (reference sequence). This CDR3 has 15 residues. V shed 3 bases and J shed 1 base, with 13 bases lying between them. CDR3: CASSSPRGQNTEAFF. The DNA of the CDR3 is TGTGCCAGCAGCTCTCCTCGGGGACAGAACACTGAAGCTTTCTTT.

The chain uses TRBV18 and TRBJ1-6; 7 nucleotides match TRBD1. Germline V gives CDR1 KGHSH, CDR2 LQKENI. This CDR3 is built from 14 residues. J lost 6 bases, V lost 6 bases, and 5 bases had no gene match. This CDR3 reads CASSPTGSNSPLHF. CDR3 DNA: TGTGCCAGCTCTCCGACAGGGAGTAATTCACCCCTCCACTTT. Full variable domain (missing parts from reference TRBV18 and TRBJ1-6): NAGVMQNPRHLVRRRGQEARLRCSPMKGHSHVYWYRQLPEEGLKFMVYLQKENIIDESGMPKERFSAEFPKEGPSILRIQQVVRGDSAAYFCASSPTGSNSPLHFGNGTRLTVT.

V gene TRBV4-1 combines with J gene TRBJ1-2, with a possible D match to TRBD1 (6 bases). This CDR3 contains 17 residues. Germline CDR1 MGHRA, CDR2 YSYEKL. V was pared by 2 bases and J by 5 bases, with 21 bases between. The CDR3 here is CASSQTHQTGLGYGYTF. CDR3 nucleotides: TGCGCCAGCAGCCAAACGCACCAAACAGGGCTTGGGTATGGCTACACCTTC.

The CDR3 spells CASREVRGSSSYEQYF. CDR3 bases: TGTGCCAGTAGAGAGGTTAGGGGCTCGAGCTCCTACGAGCAGTACTTC. The chain links TRBV19 to TRBJ2-7, with D perhaps matching TRBD1 (5 bases). CDR1 and CDR2 from the germline V gene are LNHDA and SQIVND (reference sequence). V lost 6 bases and J 0 bases, leaving 18 bases between the germline ends. This CDR3 is 16 amino acids long.

DNA for the CDR3: TGTGCCAGCAGCCTCCCGGTGGTGGTCATTTACTACCCGACCCTCTATGGCTACACCTTC. Translated: CASSLPVVVIYYPTLYGYTF. The chain has TRBV21-1 and TRBJ1-2. TRBV21-1 is annotated as a pseudogene. This CDR3 has 20 amino acids.

With respect to this clone: A far larger clone is a single base away, which makes a read error likely. Other DNA sequences within the sample encode an identical CDR3. The chain uses TRBV5-1 and TRBJ1-5, with D unresolved. The CDR3 is 14 residues long. Germline CDR1 SGHRS, CDR2 YFSETQ. Trimming shortened V by 0 bases and J by 7 bases, and 11 bases separated the two germline ends. The CDR3 loop reads CASSLGDTYQPQHF. In nucleotides, the CDR3 is TGCGCCAGCAGCTTGGGAGACACTTACCAGCCCCAGCATTTT.

CDR3 in DNA: TGTGCCAGTACCCCATACCCGGGACAGGGGGGTATCCTTAATGAGCAGTTCTTC. Translating gives CASTPYPGQGGILNEQFF. The rearrangement uses TRBV19 and TRBJ2-1, with 11 bases lining up with TRBD1. The trim removed 7 bases at V and 7 bases at J, leaving 18 bases unmatched. The CDR3 is 18 residues long. CDR1 is LNHDA, CDR2 SQIVND, per germline (reference sequence).

The chain has TRBV7-2 and TRBJ2-7, with 9 positions matching TRBD2. The CDR3 extends over 17 amino acids. Germline-derived CDR1 and CDR2 are SGHTA and FQGNSA. Germline trimming cut 4 bases from V and 4 bases from J; bases unmatched to any gene: 14. The CDR3 sequence: CASSSGAGGPIGYEQYF. In DNA form, the CDR3 reads TGTGCCAGCAGCTCCGGGGCGGGAGGGCCTATAGGGTACGAGCAGTACTTC.

This clone was observed a few times. J is TRBJ1-2 and V is TRBV7-3, with 8 positions matching TRBD1. The length of the CDR3 is 14 residues. The germline V gene has CDR1 SGHTA and CDR2 FQGTGA. With V trimmed by 5 bases and J by 4 bases, 6 bases remained unmatched. This CDR3 reads CASSPPGTGYGYTF. CDR3 coding DNA: TGTGCCAGCAGCCCCCCGGGGACAGGCTATGGCTACACCTTC. The full variable domain, in which reference TRBV7-3 and TRBJ1-2 provide the parts outside the CDR3, is GAGVSQTPSNKVTEKGKYVELRCDPISGHTALYWYRQSLGQGPEFLIYFQGTGAADDSGLPNDRFFAVRPEGSVSTLKIQRTERGDSAVYLCASSPPGTGYGYTFGSGTRLTVV.

This sequence joins TRBV6-6 and TRBJ2-7; TRBD2 might be the D (7 bases). The CDR3 is 14 amino acids. CDR1 and CDR2 from the germline V gene are MNHNY and SVGAGI (reference sequence). Trimming took 11 bases from V and 0 from J, leaving 17 bases between them. Here the CDR3 DNA reads TGTGCCTCCCAGGGGAGCGGGACCTCCTACGAGCAGTACTTC. This translates into CASQGSGTSYEQYF.